The 21 T cell receptor beta chains in this list originate from one sample, sequenced in a study of T cells in Graves' hyperthyroidism and ophthalmopathy. TCR beta CDR3 regions were amplified from RNA. First-round RT-PCR targeting the TCR CDR3 was performed with the HTBI primer set. Via MiXCR, TCRdb re-called the multiplex PCR reads, giving one row per CDR3 protein. The data contain 300,000 or so distinct CDR3 sequences, 15% to 20% of them seen just once; the ten biggest clones take up around 54%. Material: blood. These receptors were obtained from a woman between 50 and 59 years old with Graves' hyperthyroidism.

This sequence joins TRBV5-6 and TRBJ1-5; no clear D. This CDR3 has 15 amino acids. Trimming pared 4 bases from V and 5 bases from J, leaving 16 bases between. Germline CDR1 reads SGHDT; CDR2 reads YYEEEE. The CDR3 reads CASSTATDFHQPQHF. The DNA for the CDR3 is TGTGCCAGCAGCACGGCGACTGATTTTCATCAGCCCCAGCATTTT.

The chain links TRBV12-3 or TRBV12-4 to TRBJ2-5, with 7 bases lining up with TRBD1. V shed 6 bases and J 3 bases; nucleotides not matched to a gene: 4. The CDR3 totals 13 residues. CDR3 amino acids: CASRAGTEETQYF. CDR3 nucleotides: TGTGCCAGCAGGGCCGGGACAGAAGAGACCCAGTACTTC.

The gene calls are TRBV30 and TRBJ2-5; 14 bases agree with TRBD2. This CDR3 contains 16 residues. Germline CDR1 and CDR2: GTSNPN and SVGIG (reference sequence). The ends lost 2 bases at V and 5 bases at J; junction bases unmatched: 7. In DNA form, the CDR3 reads TGTGCCTGGAGTTACGGACTAGCGGGAGGACGGGAGACCCAGTACTTC. Translated, it gives CAWSYGLAGGRETQYF.

This clonotype was observed a few times. The V call is TRBV5-1, the J call TRBJ1-5; 9 bases are a match to TRBD1. This CDR3 contains 18 residues. The germline V gene has CDR1 SGHRS and CDR2 YFSETQ. V dropped 3 bases and J dropped 7; count of bases not matched to a gene: 17. The CDR3 region is CASSSPTANDRGSQPQHF. The CDR3 nucleotides are TGCGCCAGCAGCTCCCCTACCGCCAATGACAGGGGGAGCCAGCCCCAGCATTTT.

This clonotype was seen at least ten times. The V gene is TRBV2, the J gene TRBJ1-4, with a possible D match to TRBD1 (5 bases). Trimming removed 10 bases from V and 2 bases from J, with 11 bases in between. The CDR3 contains 13 residues. Germline V gene data show CDR1 as SNHLY and CDR2 as FYNNEI. CDR3 residues: CATSRGTNEKLFF. Here the CDR3 DNA reads TGTGCCACTAGCCGGGGGACTAATGAAAAACTGTTTTTT.

The rearrangement links TRBV6-1 to TRBJ2-1; perhaps TRBD2 as D (5 bases). Germline-derived CDR1 and CDR2 are MNHNS and SASEGT. This CDR3 region has 16 residues. V shed 3 bases and J shed 2 bases, with 14 bases lying between them. CDR3 sequence (DNA): TGTGCCAGCAGTGAGACTAACGGTAGCACCTACAATGAGCAGTTCTTC. It specifies CASSETNGSTYNEQFF.

At least ten counts were recorded for this clonotype. V is TRBV11-2 and J is TRBJ2-7, with 7 nucleotides matching TRBD1. Germline V gene sequence: CDR1 SGHAT, CDR2 FQNNGV. Trimming cost V 2 bases and J 5 bases; bases outside gene matches: 6. The CDR3 loop spans 14 amino acids. The CDR3 here is CASSLLQGVHEQYF. The CDR3 DNA reads TGTGCCAGCAGCTTACTCCAGGGGGTCCACGAGCAGTACTTC.

The V gene is TRBV4-1, the J gene TRBJ2-7, with D possibly matching TRBD1 (7 bases). Trimming took off 2 bases at V and 5 bases at J, with 22 bases between the two ends. This CDR3 comprises 17 residues. From germline, CDR1 is MGHRA and CDR2 YSYEKL. The CDR3 reads CASSQKGQRRGGDEQYF. Here the CDR3 DNA reads TGCGCCAGCAGCCAAAAGGGACAGCGACGGGGAGGAGACGAGCAGTACTTC.

Ten or more counts support this clonotype. The chain recombines TRBV12-3 or TRBV12-4 with TRBJ1-1, with D possibly TRBD1 on 5 matching bases. V was pared by 6 bases and J by 1 base, with 9 bases between. The length of the CDR3 is 13 residues. DNA of the CDR3: TGTGCCAGCAGATTACAGGCGAACACTGAAGCTTTCTTT. Its translation is CASRLQANTEAFF.

J is TRBJ1-6 and V is TRBV30; D uncertain. The CDR3 is 13 residues long. Trimming left V 3 bases short and J 4 bases short, with 7 bases between. The germline V gene has CDR1 GTSNPN and CDR2 SVGIG (reference sequence). The CDR3 region is CAWSEPYNSPLHF. CDR3 nucleotide sequence: TGTGCCTGGAGCGAGCCGTATAATTCACCCCTCCACTTT.

This clonotype was seen more than once but under ten times. With a much larger clone just one base away, this may be a read error. The V call is TRBV12-5, the J call TRBJ2-5; either TRBD1 or TRBD2 may fit D (6 bases each). The DNA end is more similar to TRBJ2-1, so the J call may be wrong. The germline gives CDR1 LGHNT, CDR2 FRNRAP. The CDR3 spans 13 residues. CDR3 DNA: TGTGCTAGTGGCATCGGGGGCGGTTGGACCCAGTTCTTC. Translated, it gives CASGIGGGWTQFF.

This clonotype was seen only a few times. The chain links TRBV20-1 to TRBJ2-2; tentatively, D is TRBD1 (5 bases). The germline V and J ends were trimmed by 6 bases and 7 bases, with 12 bases remaining between them. This CDR3 is built from 12 residues. Germline loops: CDR1 DFQATT, CDR2 SNEGSKA (reference sequence). CDR3 loop: CSAVRVGGELFF. In nucleotides, the CDR3 is TGCAGTGCGGTCAGGGTTGGCGGGGAGCTGTTTTTT.

This chain uses TRBV9 with TRBJ2-1, with 12 bases lining up with TRBD2. This CDR3 region has 14 residues. The V gene end was trimmed by 6 bases and the J gene end by 6 bases; junction bases not matched to a gene: 4. CDR1 is SGDLS, CDR2 YYNGEE, per germline. The CDR3 protein is CASNLGLAGNEQFF. CDR3 nucleotide sequence: TGTGCCAGCAACTTGGGACTAGCGGGCAATGAGCAGTTCTTC.

The chain links TRBV9 to TRBJ2-3; a weak D match, TRBD2 (6 bases). The CDR3 consists of 16 residues. CDR1 and CDR2 (germline): SGDLS, YYNGEE. V was clipped by 0 bases and J by 3 bases, with 14 bases between them. This CDR3 reads CASSVGVAELTDTQYF. As DNA, the CDR3 is TGTGCCAGCAGCGTAGGGGTAGCGGAACTTACAGATACGCAGTATTTT.

The rearrangement links TRBV24-1 to TRBJ2-5, with D possibly being TRBD2 (5 bases). CDR3 length equals 13 residues. V was clipped by 4 bases and J by 0 bases, with 5 bases between them. Germline lookup yields CDR1 KGHDR and CDR2 SFDVKD. The CDR3 DNA reads TGTGCCACCAGTGAGAGGGACCAAGAGACCCAGTACTTC. Encoded protein: CATSERDQETQYF.

The chain is built from TRBV4-1 and TRBJ2-7, with TRBD2 matching 7 bases. CDR1 MGHRA and CDR2 YSYEKL come from the germline V gene. The CDR3 runs to 15 residues. V lost 0 bases to trimming and J lost 2 bases; unmatched junction nucleotides: 4. The CDR3 DNA reads as TGCGCCAGCAGCCAAGAACACCTAGCGGCCTACGAGCAGTACTTC. Translation gives CASSQEHLAAYEQYF.

This clonotype was detected many times. The V and J genes are TRBV11-3 and TRBJ2-5, with 12 bases aligning to TRBD2. V dropped 5 bases and J dropped 0; count of bases not matched to a gene: 4. The CDR3 runs 16 residues. CDR1 and CDR2 from the germline V gene are SGHNT and YENEEA. In nucleotides, the CDR3 is TGTGCCAGCAGCAAAGGGACTAGCGGGCACCAAGAGACCCAGTACTTC. Its protein product is CASSKGTSGHQETQYF.

This clonotype has at least ten counts. The chain uses TRBV5-1 and TRBJ2-5; maybe TRBD2 (5 bases). V was clipped by 1 base and J by 2 bases, with 12 bases between them. Germline CDR1 SGHRS, CDR2 YFSETQ. The CDR3 runs 15 residues. In DNA form, the CDR3 reads TGCGCCAGCAGCTTGCTCGGGCTAGCTCAAGAGACCCAGTACTTC. Its protein is CASSLLGLAQETQYF.

The rearrangement joins TRBV27 to TRBJ2-3; D possibly corresponds to TRBD2 (6 bases). Germline V gene data show CDR1 as MNHEY and CDR2 as SMNVEV (reference sequence). V lost 6 bases, J lost 6 bases, and 7 bases lay in between. The CDR3 is 11 residues long. For the CDR3, the DNA is TGTGCCAGCAGGGGGAGGGATACGCAGTATTTT. Amino acid sequence: CASRGRDTQYF.

The rearrangement joins TRBV7-2 to TRBJ2-3; 14 nucleotides agree with TRBD2. The length of the CDR3 is 19 residues. Germline V gene data show CDR1 as SGHTA and CDR2 as FQGNSA. J gave up 2 bases and V 4 bases, and 11 bases lay outside the gene matches. The CDR3, as DNA: TGTGCCAGCAGCTCGGGACTAGCGGGAGTCGAACTCTACACAGATACGCAGTATTTT. Protein product: CASSSGLAGVELYTDTQYF.

This clonotype was observed at least ten times. The chain uses TRBV6-1 and TRBJ2-5; D call uncertain. Germline values: CDR1 MNHNS, CDR2 SASEGT. There are 11 residues in the CDR3. The V end was cut by 6 bases, the J end by 5 bases, with 7 bases between. CDR3 in DNA: TGTGCCAGCAGATTGTCCGAGACCCAGTACTTC. Amino acid sequence: CASRLSETQYF.